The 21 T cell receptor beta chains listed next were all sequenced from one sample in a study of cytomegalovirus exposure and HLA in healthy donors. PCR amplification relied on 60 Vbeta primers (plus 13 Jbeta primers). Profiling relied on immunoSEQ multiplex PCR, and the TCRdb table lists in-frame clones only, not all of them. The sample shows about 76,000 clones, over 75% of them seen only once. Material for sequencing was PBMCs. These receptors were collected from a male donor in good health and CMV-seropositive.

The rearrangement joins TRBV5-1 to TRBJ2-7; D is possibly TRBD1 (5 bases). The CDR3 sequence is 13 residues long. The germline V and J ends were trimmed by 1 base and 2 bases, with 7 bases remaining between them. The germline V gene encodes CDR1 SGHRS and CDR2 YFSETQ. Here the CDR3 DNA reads TGCGCCAGCAGCTTGAGACAGACCTACGAGCAGTACTTC. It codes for CASSLRQTYEQYF.

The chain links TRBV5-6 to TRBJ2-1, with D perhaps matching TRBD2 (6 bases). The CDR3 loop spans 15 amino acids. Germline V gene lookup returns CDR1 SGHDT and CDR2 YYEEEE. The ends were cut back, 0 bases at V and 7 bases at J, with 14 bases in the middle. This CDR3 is CASSLGLEGGNEQFF. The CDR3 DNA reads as TGTGCCAGCAGCTTGGGACTCGAGGGAGGAAATGAGCAGTTCTTC.

Here the CDR3 reads CASSLAVTGGFQPQHF. As DNA, the CDR3 is TGTGCCAGCAGCTTGGCCGTAACAGGGGGCTTTCAGCCCCAGCATTTT. The chain joins TRBV5-6 to TRBJ1-5; 9 nucleotides agree with TRBD1. CDR3 length: 16 amino acids. J lost 6 bases, V lost 0 bases, and 7 bases had no gene match. CDR1 and CDR2 from the germline V gene are SGHDT and YYEEEE.

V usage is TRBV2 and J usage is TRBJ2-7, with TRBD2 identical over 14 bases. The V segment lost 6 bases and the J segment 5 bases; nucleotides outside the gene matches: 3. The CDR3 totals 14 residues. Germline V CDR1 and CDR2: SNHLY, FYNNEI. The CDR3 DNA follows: TGTGCCAGCAGGGGACTAGCGGGAGTCAACGAGCAGTACTTC. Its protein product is CASRGLAGVNEQYF. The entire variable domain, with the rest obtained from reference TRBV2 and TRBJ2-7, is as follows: EPEVTQTPSHQVTQMGQEVILRCVPISNHLYFYWYRQILGQKVEFLVSFYNNEISEKSEIFDDQFSVERPDGSNFTLKIRSTKLEDSAMYFCASRGLAGVNEQYFGPGTRLTVT.

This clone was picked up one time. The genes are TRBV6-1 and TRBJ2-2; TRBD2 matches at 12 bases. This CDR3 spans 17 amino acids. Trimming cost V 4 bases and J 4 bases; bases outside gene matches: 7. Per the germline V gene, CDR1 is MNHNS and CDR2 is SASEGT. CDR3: CASSALSSGRATGELFF. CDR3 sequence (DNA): TGTGCCAGCAGTGCCCTCTCTAGCGGGAGGGCCACCGGGGAGCTGTTTTTT.

CDR3 sequence: CATSRDAGGPSEKLFF. The CDR3 DNA is TGTGCCACCAGCAGAGATGCGGGGGGCCCCAGTGAAAAACTGTTTTTT. This chain uses TRBV15 with TRBJ1-4, with a possible D match to TRBD1 (6 bases). The CDR3 contains 16 residues. Trimming took 0 bases from V and 7 from J, leaving 15 bases between them. CDR1 and CDR2 from the germline V gene are LNHNV and YYDKDF (reference sequence).

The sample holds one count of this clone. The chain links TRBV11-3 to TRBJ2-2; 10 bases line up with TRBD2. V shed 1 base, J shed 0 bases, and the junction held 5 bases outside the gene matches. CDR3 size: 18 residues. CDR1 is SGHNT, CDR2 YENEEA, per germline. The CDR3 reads CASSLAAAGGPNTGELFF. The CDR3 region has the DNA TGTGCCAGCAGCTTAGCAGCAGCGGGAGGGCCGAACACCGGGGAGCTGTTTTTT.

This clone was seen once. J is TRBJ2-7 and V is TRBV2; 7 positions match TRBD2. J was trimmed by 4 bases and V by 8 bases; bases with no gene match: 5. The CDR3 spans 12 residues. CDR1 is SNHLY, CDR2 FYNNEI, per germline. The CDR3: CASAGLVYEQYF. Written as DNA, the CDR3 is TGTGCCAGCGCCGGACTAGTTTACGAGCAGTACTTC.

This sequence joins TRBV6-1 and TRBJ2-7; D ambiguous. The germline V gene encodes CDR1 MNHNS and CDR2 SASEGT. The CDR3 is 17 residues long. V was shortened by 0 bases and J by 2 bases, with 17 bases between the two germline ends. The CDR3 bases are TGTGCCAGCAGTGAAGCCGCCCCGACACTCTCTACCTACGAGCAGTACTTC. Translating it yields CASSEAAPTLSTYEQYF.

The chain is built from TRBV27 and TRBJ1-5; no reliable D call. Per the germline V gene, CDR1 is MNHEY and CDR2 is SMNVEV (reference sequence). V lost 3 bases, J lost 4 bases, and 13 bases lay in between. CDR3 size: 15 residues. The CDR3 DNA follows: TGTGCCAGCAGTTTGACGCCTATACTAAATCAGCCCCAGCATTTT. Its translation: CASSLTPILNQPQHF.

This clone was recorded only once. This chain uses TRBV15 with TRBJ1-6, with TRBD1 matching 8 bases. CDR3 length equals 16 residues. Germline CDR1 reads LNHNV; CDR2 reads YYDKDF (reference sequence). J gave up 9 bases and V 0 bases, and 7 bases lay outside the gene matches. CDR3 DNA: TGTGCCACCAGCAGAGATCGGGCAGGGGGCGGTTCACCCCTCCACTTT. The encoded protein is CATSRDRAGGGSPLHF.

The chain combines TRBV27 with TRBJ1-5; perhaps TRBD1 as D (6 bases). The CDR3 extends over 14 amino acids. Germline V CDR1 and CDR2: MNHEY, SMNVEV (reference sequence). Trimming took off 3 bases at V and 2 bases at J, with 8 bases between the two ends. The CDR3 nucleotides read TGTGCCAGCAGTTTTAAGGGGGGCAATCAGCCCCAGCATTTT. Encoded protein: CASSFKGGNQPQHF.

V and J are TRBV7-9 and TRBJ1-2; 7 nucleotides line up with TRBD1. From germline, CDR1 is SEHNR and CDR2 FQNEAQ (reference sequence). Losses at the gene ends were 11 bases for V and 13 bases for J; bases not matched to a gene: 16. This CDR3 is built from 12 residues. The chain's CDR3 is CAGGWDSLKFTF. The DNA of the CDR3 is TGTGCCGGGGGGTGGGACAGCCTAAAATTCACCTTC.

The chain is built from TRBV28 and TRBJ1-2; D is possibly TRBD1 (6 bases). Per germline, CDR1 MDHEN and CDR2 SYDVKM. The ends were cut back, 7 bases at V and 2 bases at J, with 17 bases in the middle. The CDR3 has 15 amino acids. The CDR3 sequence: CASTTLAGANYGYTF. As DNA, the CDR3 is TGTGCCAGCACCACTCTGGCGGGGGCCAACTATGGCTACACCTTC.

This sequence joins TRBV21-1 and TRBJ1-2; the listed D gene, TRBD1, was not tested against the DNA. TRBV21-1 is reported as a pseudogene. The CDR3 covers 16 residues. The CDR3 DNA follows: TGTGCCAGCAGCAAGAGGTGGACAGGGGTTCTCTATGGCTACACCTTC. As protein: CASSKRWTGVLYGYTF.

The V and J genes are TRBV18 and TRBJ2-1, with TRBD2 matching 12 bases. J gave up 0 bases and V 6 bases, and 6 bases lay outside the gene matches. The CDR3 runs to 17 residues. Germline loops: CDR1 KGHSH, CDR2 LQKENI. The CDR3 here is CASSVLAGGDSYNEQFF. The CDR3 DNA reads TGTGCCAGCTCGGTACTAGCGGGAGGCGACTCCTACAATGAGCAGTTCTTC.

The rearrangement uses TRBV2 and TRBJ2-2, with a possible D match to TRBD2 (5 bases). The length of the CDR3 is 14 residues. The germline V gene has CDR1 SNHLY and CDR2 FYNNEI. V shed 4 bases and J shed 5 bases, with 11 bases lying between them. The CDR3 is CASSGTGSTGELFF. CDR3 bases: TGTGCCAGCAGTGGGACTGGATCTACCGGGGAGCTGTTTTTT.

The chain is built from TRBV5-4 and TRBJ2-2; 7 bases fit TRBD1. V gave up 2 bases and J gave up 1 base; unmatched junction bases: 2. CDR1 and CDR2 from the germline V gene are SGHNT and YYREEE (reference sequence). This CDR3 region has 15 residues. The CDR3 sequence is CASSFDRVNTGELFF. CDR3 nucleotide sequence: TGTGCCAGCAGCTTCGACAGGGTGAACACCGGGGAGCTGTTTTTT.

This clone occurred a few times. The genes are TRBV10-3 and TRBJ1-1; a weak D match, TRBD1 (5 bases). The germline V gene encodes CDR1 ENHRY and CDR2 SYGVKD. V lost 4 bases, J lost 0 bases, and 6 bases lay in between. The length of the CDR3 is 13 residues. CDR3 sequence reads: CAISVGVNTEAFF. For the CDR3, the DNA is TGTGCCATCAGTGTAGGGGTGAACACTGAAGCTTTCTTT.

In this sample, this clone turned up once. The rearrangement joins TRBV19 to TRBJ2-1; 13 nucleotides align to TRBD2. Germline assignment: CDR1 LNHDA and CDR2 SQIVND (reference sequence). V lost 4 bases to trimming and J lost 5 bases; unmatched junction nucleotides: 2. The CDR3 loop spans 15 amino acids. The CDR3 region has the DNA TGTGCCAGTAGTACGACTAGCGGGGGGAACAATGAGCAGTTCTTC. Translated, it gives CASSTTSGGNNEQFF.

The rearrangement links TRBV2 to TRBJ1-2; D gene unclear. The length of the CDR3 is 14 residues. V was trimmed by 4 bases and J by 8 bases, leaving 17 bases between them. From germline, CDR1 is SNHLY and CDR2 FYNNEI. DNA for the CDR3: TGTGCCAGCAGTGTATTATCTCTAAATTCCGGCTACACCTTC. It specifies CASSVLSLNSGYTF.